A selection of T cell receptor beta chains follows, all from one sample in a study of blood T cell repertoires in COVID-19. The protocol was immunoSEQ multiplex PCR, while the TCRdb copy is restricted to in-frame clones and leaves out a portion. Altogether 150,000 to 200,000 clones are present, around 87% being singletons, with the ten largest covering around 12%. Source material: peripheral blood. Every receptor here comes from a woman in her 70s with COVID-19, enrolled during active disease. Both conserved end residues are part of each CDR3. The D gene is left open where the match is weak. A clone size is listed for some rows: how often the clone was seen (once, few, many), or a class if it is expanded.

j_gene	v_gene	d_gene	abundance	CDR3nt	CDR3aa
TRBJ1-3	TRBV7-9	.	once	TGTGCCAGCAGCTTTACTGGAAACACCATATATTTT	CASSFTGNTIYF
TRBJ1-1	TRBV5-4	.	.	TGTGCCAGCAGCTTGCCTAACACTGAAGCTTTCTTT	CASSLPNTEAFF
TRBJ2-3	TRBV19	.	.	TGTGCCAGTAGCTACCGTGCGGGAATCACAGATACGCAGTATTTT	CASSYRAGITDTQYF
TRBJ2-7	TRBV5-8	.	few	TGTGCCAGCAGCTTGGATCTGGTTACTAAGGAGCAGTACTTC	CASSLDLVTKEQYF
TRBJ1-4	TRBV20-1	.	once	TGCAGTGCTAGTGAAACGACCGGACTTAATGAAAAACTGTTTTTT	CSASETTGLNEKLFF
TRBJ1-2	TRBV23-1	.	few	TGCGCCAGCAGTCGAAGGGGTTCCACCGGCTATGGCTACACCTTC	CASSRRGSTGYGYTF
TRBJ1-1	TRBV10-3	TRBD1	.	TGTGCCATCAGATCTATTCAGGGGGGCACTGAAGCTTTCTTT	CAIRSIQGGTEAFF
TRBJ1-2	TRBV2	.	.	TGTGCCAGCAGTGCGGGAGGAACAAACTATGGCTACACCTTC	CASSAGGTNYGYTF
TRBJ2-3	TRBV5-1	.	.	TGCGCCAGCAGCTTGGCGACTGTGGGAGATACGCAGTATTTT	CASSLATVGDTQYF
TRBJ1-1	TRBV4-2	.	.	TGTGCCAGCAGCCAAGTGACAGAGAACACTGAAGCTTTCTTT	CASSQVTENTEAFF
TRBJ1-2	TRBV19	.	.	TGTGCCAGTACCGACACAGGGTATGGCTACACCTTC	CASTDTGYGYTF
TRBJ2-7	TRBV9	TRBD2	.	TGTGCCAGCAGCTCTGAGCGGGGCTCCTACGAGCAGTACTTC	CASSSERGSYEQYF
TRBJ2-5	TRBV11-3	TRBD1	.	TGTGCCAGCAGCTTAGTTGCAGGGGGATCGGAGACCCAGTACTTC	CASSLVAGGSETQYF
TRBJ2-1	TRBV19	.	.	TGTGCCAGTAGCGAACTAGCTCTCTCCTACAATGAGCAGTTCTTC	CASSELALSYNEQFF
TRBJ2-3	TRBV28	TRBD1	.	TGTGCCAGCATTCGGGACAGGCCTAGCACAGATACGCAGTATTTT	CASIRDRPSTDTQYF
TRBJ2-5	TRBV24-1	.	.	TGTGCCACCAGCTTGGGGGCAGAAGAGACCCAGTACTTC	CATSLGAEETQYF
TRBJ2-1	TRBV29-1	TRBD2	.	TGCAGCGGGGGACTAGCGGTGACTTACAATGAGCAGTTCTTC	CSGGLAVTYNEQFF
TRBJ2-7	TRBV6-2/TRBV6-3	.	.	TGTGCCAGCAGTTTTGACTCAAATCACGAGCAGTACTTC	CASSFDSNHEQYF
TRBJ2-7	TRBV28	.	.	TGTGCCAGCAGTGTGTCCCTAAGCTCCTACGAGCAGTACTTC	CASSVSLSSYEQYF
TRBJ1-5	TRBV7-2	.	.	TGTGCCAGCAGCTTAGCATCTTTCGGGGGAAGAAATCAGCCCCAGCATTTT	CASSLASFGGRNQPQHF
TRBJ2-3	TRBV18	.	.	TGTGCCAGCTCTCCCCCGGCGAGGACAGATACGCAGTATTTT	CASSPPARTDTQYF
TRBJ1-1	TRBV23-1	.	.	TGCGCCAGCAGTCCGGGACACCGACCGAACACTGAAGCTTTCTTT	CASSPGHRPNTEAFF
TRBJ2-5	TRBV2	TRBD2	once	TGTGCCAGCAGGGGACTAGCGGGAAAAGAGACCCAGTACTTC	CASRGLAGKETQYF
TRBJ1-1	TRBV28	TRBD1	.	TGTGCCAGCACCTTGCAGGGGGCGAATACTGAAGCTTTCTTT	CASTLQGANTEAFF
TRBJ2-3	TRBV2	TRBD2	.	TGTGCCAGCACCGGGTTTGCGGGAGGTACCACAGATACGCAGTATTTT	CASTGFAGGTTDTQYF
TRBJ2-1	TRBV28	TRBD1	few	TGTGCCAGCAGCGTTGACAGGGGGTTAATCAATGAGCAGTTCTTC	CASSVDRGLINEQFF
TRBJ2-1	TRBV18	TRBD1	.	TGTGCCAGCTCAGTAAGGGACAGGACGGTAAGGAATGAGCAGTTCTTC	CASSVRDRTVRNEQFF
TRBJ1-1	TRBV5-8	TRBD1	.	TGTGCCAGCAGCTTGGGAGGCTTGCGACAGGGGGCAAGGAACACTGAAGCTTTCTTT	CASSLGGLRQGARNTEAFF
TRBJ1-1	TRBV5-1	.	.	TGCGCCAGCAGCACCTACAGGGCCGGGACTGAAGCTTTCTTT	CASSTYRAGTEAFF
TRBJ1-1	TRBV19	TRBD1	.	TGTGCCAGTAGCTCACCTTCTTTACGACAGGGTGAGACTGAAGCTTTCTTT	CASSSPSLRQGETEAFF
TRBJ1-3	TRBV19	.	.	TGTGCCAGTAGTAGGGGCTTTTTAAGCTCTGGAAACACCATATATTTT	CASSRGFLSSGNTIYF
TRBJ1-2	TRBV6-5	.	.	TGTGCCAGCAGTTACAGCAGGGGCGATCTTTATGGCTACACCTTC	CASSYSRGDLYGYTF
TRBJ1-2	TRBV5-1	TRBD1	.	TGCGCCAGCAGCTTGGCCGTCGGACAGGGGTACTATGGCTACACCTTC	CASSLAVGQGYYGYTF
TRBJ2-4	TRBV5-4	.	.	TGTGCCAGCAGCTCCAGGGGTCGAAACATTCAGTACTTC	CASSSRGRNIQYF
TRBJ2-3	TRBV4-1	TRBD2	.	TGCGCCAGCAGCCCGATCTTAGCGGGACCTAGCACAGATACGCAGTATTTT	CASSPILAGPSTDTQYF
TRBJ2-7	TRBV5-1	TRBD1	.	TGCGCCAGCAGCAGGACAGGGGGAATCGGTTACGAGCAGTACTTC	CASSRTGGIGYEQYF
TRBJ1-6	TRBV5-1	TRBD1	.	TGCGCCAGCACCCGGGACAGGGTCTATAATTCACCCCTCCACTTT	CASTRDRVYNSPLHF
TRBJ2-1	TRBV6-2/TRBV6-3	TRBD2	.	TGTGCCAGCAGTAGGGGACTAGCGGGAGGAGGGGGGGAGCAGTTCTTC	CASSRGLAGGGGEQFF
TRBJ2-7	TRBV10-1	TRBD1	.	TGCGCCAGCCCTCGCCGGGGCAGGGGGTACGAGCAGTACTTC	CASPRRGRGYEQYF
TRBJ2-1	TRBV30	.	.	TGTGCCTGGAGTGCGGGGAGCTCCCACAATGAGCAGTTCTTC	CAWSAGSSHNEQFF
TRBJ1-5	TRBV28	.	many	TGTGCCAGCAGTGCCTATACACAGGGAAATAGCAATCAGCCCCAGCATTTT	CASSAYTQGNSNQPQHF
TRBJ1-2	TRBV11-2	.	once	TGTGCCAGCAGCTTAGATGGGGCCTATGGCTACACCTTC	CASSLDGAYGYTF
TRBJ2-2	TRBV27	.	.	TGTGCCAGCAGTTTGGCCGCAGGGGACACCGGGGAGCTGTTTTTT	CASSLAAGDTGELFF
TRBJ1-5	TRBV2	TRBD1	.	TGTGCCAGCTCAGTGGACAGGGGGCAACAGCCCCAGCATTTT	CASSVDRGQQPQHF
TRBJ1-1	TRBV7-2	.	.	TGTGCCAGCAGCTTATTCGGGGGAACTGAAGCTTTCTTT	CASSLFGGTEAFF
TRBJ2-1	TRBV15	TRBD2	.	TGTGCCACCAGCACCTGGACTAGCGGGAGCCCTTACAATGAGCAGTTCTTC	CATSTWTSGSPYNEQFF
TRBJ2-3	TRBV19	.	.	TGTGCCAGTAGTATTAAGACAGTATGGACGGATCCCACAGATACGCAGTATTTT	CASSIKTVWTDPTDTQYF
TRBJ2-2	TRBV30	.	once	TGTGCCTGGAGACGGGATGGCACCGGGGAGCTGTTTTTT	CAWRRDGTGELFF
TRBJ2-7	TRBV1	.	.	TGCACCAGCAGCCAAGATAGGGGGGGGACAGGGTATCCCCACGAGCAGTACTTC	CTSSQDRGGTGYPHEQYF